A single sample is the source of the 18 T cell receptor beta chains below, sequenced in a study of blood T cell repertoires in COVID-19. The assay was immunoSEQ multiplex PCR, and TCRdb's table has in-frame clones only and misses some. The repertoire consists of roughly 420,000 clones, with over 75% occurring once and the leading ten covering around 0.91%. Sequencing input: PBMCs or T cells enriched from blood (not recorded which). The receptors here all came from a young woman with acute COVID-19.

The genes are TRBV10-1 and TRBJ2-7; D is unclear. The CDR3 is made up of 14 amino acids. The V end lost 2 bases, the J end lost 2 bases, and 10 bases lay between the germline ends. Per germline, CDR1 WNHNN and CDR2 SYGVQD (reference sequence). The CDR3 protein is CASSEGGLPYEQYF. CDR3 DNA sequence: TGCGCCAGCAGTGAGGGCGGATTACCCTACGAGCAGTACTTC.

CDR3 protein: CASSETGGMNTEAFF. CDR3 nucleotide sequence: TGTGCCAGCAGTGAGACCGGCGGCATGAACACTGAAGCTTTCTTT. The chain carries TRBV6-4 and TRBJ1-1; D is unclear. With 3 bases removed from V and 0 bases from J, the gap between germline ends came to 11 bases. Germline assignment: CDR1 MRHNA and CDR2 SNTAGT. The CDR3 spans 15 residues.

V is TRBV11-3 and J is TRBJ1-5, with TRBD1 as a possible D gene (5 bases). Germline V gene sequence: CDR1 SGHNT, CDR2 YENEEA. There are 14 residues in the CDR3. Trimming shortened V by 1 base and J by 4 bases, and 8 bases separated the two germline ends. The CDR3 region is CASSLVGRNQPQHF. The CDR3 nucleotides are TGTGCCAGCAGCTTAGTGGGGCGGAATCAGCCCCAGCATTTT.

V gene TRBV2 combines with J gene TRBJ1-4; 8 nucleotides align to TRBD1. The germline V gene encodes CDR1 SNHLY and CDR2 FYNNEI. There are 11 residues in the CDR3. V shed 3 bases and J 15 bases; nucleotides not matched to a gene: 3. DNA of the CDR3: TGTGCCAGCAGTGAGGACAGGGAGGTGTTTTTT. It translates to CASSEDREVFF.

The rearrangement links TRBV14 to TRBJ2-7, with 9 bases fitting TRBD1. The CDR3 spans 15 residues. V gave up 4 bases and J gave up 4 bases; unmatched junction bases: 8. CDR1 is SGHDN, CDR2 FVKESK, per germline. CDR3: CASSLGQGLGYEQYF. The DNA of the CDR3 is TGTGCCAGCAGCCTTGGACAGGGGCTAGGTTACGAGCAGTACTTC.

This clone has a single count. The CDR3 loop reads CASRIGQGPYEQYF. The CDR3 bases are TGTGCCAGTAGGATTGGACAGGGTCCCTACGAGCAGTACTTC. The V gene is TRBV19, the J gene TRBJ2-7, with 8 nucleotides matching TRBD1. Germline CDR1 is LNHDA and CDR2 is SQIVND (reference sequence). CDR3 size: 14 residues. V was pared by 6 bases and J by 2 bases, with 6 bases of the junction left unmatched.

The chain couples TRBV4-1 to TRBJ2-1; 8 bases are shared with TRBD2. From germline, CDR1 is MGHRA and CDR2 YSYEKL. With 3 bases clipped from V and 5 bases from J, the junction kept 6 bases outside the gene matches. This CDR3 is built from 15 residues. CDR3 sequence (DNA): TGCGCCAGCAGCCACCGAGCGGGGGACCACAATGAGCAGTTCTTC. This translates into CASSHRAGDHNEQFF.

The chain uses TRBV19 and TRBJ1-2; a weak D match, TRBD1 (5 bases). The V end was cut by 1 base, the J end by 4 bases, with 16 bases between. This CDR3 contains 16 residues. The germline V gene has CDR1 LNHDA and CDR2 SQIVND (reference sequence). CDR3 protein: CASSIVGGHSVYGYTF. The CDR3 nucleotides are TGTGCCAGTAGTATAGTGGGAGGACACTCCGTCTATGGCTACACCTTC.

The chain links TRBV7-2 to TRBJ2-7; 10 bases fit TRBD2. The CDR3 spans 18 residues. Germline V CDR1 and CDR2: SGHTA, FQGNSA. J gave up 2 bases and V 2 bases, and 12 bases lay outside the gene matches. The CDR3 bases are TGTGCCAGCAGCTTAAGTAATAGCGGGGGGCCGAGAACCTACGAGCAGTACTTC. Protein: CASSLSNSGGPRTYEQYF.

V is TRBV21-1 and J is TRBJ2-7; the table names TRBD2, a call not compared with the DNA. TRBV21-1 is a pseudogene segment. The CDR3 spans 16 residues. The CDR3 nucleotides read TGTGCCAGCAGCAAAGAAGGGGGGGTAGATAGGTACGAGCAGTACTTC. Translation: CASSKEGGVDRYEQYF.

For this clone: Additional DNA sequences in this sample encode the identical CDR3. The chain uses TRBV5-1 and TRBJ1-1; D is unresolved. CDR3 length: 13 amino acids. V shed 0 bases and J shed 0 bases, with 3 bases lying between them. Germline CDR1 SGHRS, CDR2 YFSETQ. CDR3 sequence (DNA): TGCGCCAGCAGCTTGGCGGTGAACACTGAAGCTTTCTTT. Residues: CASSLAVNTEAFF.

V gene TRBV10-3 combines with J gene TRBJ1-1; D is perhaps TRBD1 (5 bases). From germline, CDR1 is ENHRY and CDR2 SYGVKD. Deletions cut 6 bases from V and 1 base from J, with 12 bases between. This CDR3 has 14 amino acids. This chain's CDR3 is CAIRIDSPNTEAFF. The CDR3 DNA reads TGTGCCATCAGGATCGACAGCCCGAACACTGAAGCTTTCTTT.

The V and J genes are TRBV4-1 and TRBJ2-1, with TRBD2 matching 13 bases. Germline-derived CDR1 and CDR2 are MGHRA and YSYEKL. The CDR3 runs to 18 residues. J gave up 4 bases and V 1 base, and 7 bases lay outside the gene matches. The DNA for the CDR3 is TGCGCCAGCAGCCAAGGACTAGCGGGGGGTCTGGGGTACAATGAGCAGTTCTTC. This gives the protein CASSQGLAGGLGYNEQFF.

This sequence joins TRBV14 and TRBJ2-2, with D perhaps TRBD1 (5 bases). The CDR3 is 16 residues long. V was shortened by 1 base and J by 6 bases, with 15 bases between the two germline ends. In germline, CDR1 is SGHDN, CDR2 FVKESK. CDR3 coding DNA: TGTGCCAGCAGCCAAGTAGGGGCTTGGGAACCCGGGGAGCTGTTTTTT. Translating it yields CASSQVGAWEPGELFF.

V gene TRBV7-2 combines with J gene TRBJ2-5, with TRBD2 identical over 9 bases. From germline, CDR1 is SGHTA and CDR2 FQGNSA. V lost 5 bases and J lost 9; bases outside the gene matches: 10. The CDR3 runs to 14 residues. The CDR3 nucleotides read TGTGCCAGCAGCGACCCGGGACTAGCAGGGCCCCAGTACTTC. Residues: CASSDPGLAGPQYF.

This chain joins TRBV28 and TRBJ2-5; tentatively, D is TRBD2 (5 bases). Germline lookup yields CDR1 MDHEN and CDR2 SYDVKM. V gave up 8 bases and J gave up 1 base, with 8 bases separating them. CDR3 size: 12 residues. This CDR3 is CASHAGQETQYF. CDR3 in DNA: TGTGCCAGCCATGCGGGCCAAGAGACCCAGTACTTC. Variable domain in full (rest from reference TRBV28 and TRBJ2-5): DVKVTQSSRYLVKRTGEKVFLECVQDMDHENMFWYRQDPGLGLRLIYFSYDVKMKEKGDIPEGYSVSREKKERFSLILESASTNQTSMYLCASHAGQETQYFGPGTRLLVL.

V usage is TRBV18 and J usage is TRBJ2-7; D not resolved. This CDR3 spans 14 amino acids. Trimming left V 2 bases short and J 3 bases short, with 11 bases between. Looked up from germline, CDR1 is KGHSH and CDR2 is LQKENI. CDR3 in amino acids: CASSPGNLYYEQYF. The CDR3 region has the DNA TGTGCCAGCTCACCAGGTAATCTCTACTACGAGCAGTACTTC.

The chain carries TRBV7-9 and TRBJ2-3; D is unclear. Germline V gives CDR1 SEHNR, CDR2 FQNEAQ (reference sequence). Trimming stripped 3 bases from V and 0 bases from J, with 13 bases between. The CDR3 is 16 residues long. The CDR3 region is CASSFSGKDSTDTQYF. The CDR3 bases are TGTGCCAGCAGCTTCTCAGGCAAAGATAGCACAGATACGCAGTATTTT.